This T cell receptor beta chain was sequenced in a study of identical twins. Study-level results: There is a chance that invariant MAIT and iNKT cells partially muddied zero-insertion analyses. The abundant beta clonotypes from cord blood had fewer insertions, and memory repertoires had none of this.

In this sample, this clonotype turned up many times. Its specificity is not known. Germline V CDR1 and CDR2: MDHEN, SYDVKM. V lost 6 bases to trimming and J lost 2 bases, with 13 bases between them. The CDR3 loop spans 15 amino acids. cDNA carried unique molecular identifiers, and a universal primer site was added by template switching. A single record per CDR3 protein comes from TCRdb applying MiXCR to the 5' RACE reads. This sample has 1.5 million to 2 million distinct CDR3 sequences; roughly 35% occur once, and the top ten carry 0.27%. Sequencing input: cord blood. V and J are TRBV28 and TRBJ1-4; tentatively, D is TRBD1 (6 bases). The receptor comes from a newborn girl in good health. The CDR3 region has the DNA TGTGCCAGCAGCCTGACTCAGGGGACTAATGAAAAACTGTTTTTT. This codes for CASSLTQGTNEKLFF.